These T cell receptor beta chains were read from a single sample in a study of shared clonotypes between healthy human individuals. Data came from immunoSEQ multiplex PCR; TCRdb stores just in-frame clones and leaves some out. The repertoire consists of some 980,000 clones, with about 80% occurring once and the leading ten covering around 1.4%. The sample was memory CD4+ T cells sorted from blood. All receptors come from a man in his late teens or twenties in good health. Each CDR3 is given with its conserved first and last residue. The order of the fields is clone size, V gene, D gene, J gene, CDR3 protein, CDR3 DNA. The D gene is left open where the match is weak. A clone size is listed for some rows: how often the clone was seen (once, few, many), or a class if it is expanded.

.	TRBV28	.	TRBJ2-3	CASSFTKGTDTQYF	TGTGCCAGCAGTTTTACTAAGGGCACAGATACGCAGTATTTT
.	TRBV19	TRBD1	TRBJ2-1	CASAPRGRSYNEQFF	TGTGCCAGCGCCCCCAGGGGGAGATCTTACAATGAGCAGTTCTTC
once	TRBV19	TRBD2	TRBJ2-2	CASSIGLAENTGELFF	TGTGCCAGTAGTATAGGCCTAGCGGAGAACACCGGGGAGCTGTTTTTT
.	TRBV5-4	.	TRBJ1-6	CASSSKDGNSPLHF	TGTGCCAGCAGTTCCAAGGACGGAAATTCACCCCTCCACTTT
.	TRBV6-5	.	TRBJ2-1	CASSRMGVSFF	TGTGCCAGCAGTCGAATGGGGGTCTCGTTCTTC
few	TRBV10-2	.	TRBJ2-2	CASKEGASAVGELFF	TGCGCCAGCAAAGAAGGGGCGAGCGCTGTCGGGGAGCTGTTTTTT
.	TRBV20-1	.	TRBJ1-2	CSAQEGYTF	TGCAGTGCTCAGGAGGGCTACACCTTC
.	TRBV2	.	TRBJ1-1	CASRWVHVGTEAFF	TGTGCCAGCAGGTGGGTCCATGTTGGGACTGAAGCTTTCTTT
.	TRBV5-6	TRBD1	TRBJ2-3	CASSSTGRADTQYF	TGTGCCAGCAGCTCGACAGGGCGAGCAGATACGCAGTATTTT
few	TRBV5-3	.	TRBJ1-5	CARSFRSQHF	TGTGCCAGAAGCTTCCGGTCCCAGCATTTT
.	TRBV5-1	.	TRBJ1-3	CASSFTGSSGNTIYF	TGCGCCAGCAGCTTCACAGGCTCCTCTGGAAACACCATATATTTT
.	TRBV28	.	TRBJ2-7	CASSPPSRSYEQYF	TGTGCCAGCAGTCCCCCCTCTCGCTCCTACGAGCAGTACTTC
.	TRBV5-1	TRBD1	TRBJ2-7	CASSPRDRPLDEQYF	TGCGCCAGCAGCCCTCGGGACAGACCCCTCGACGAGCAGTACTTC
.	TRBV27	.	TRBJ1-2	CASSSAGRRNGYTF	TGTGCCAGCAGTTCGGCGGGCCGCCGAAATGGCTACACCTTC
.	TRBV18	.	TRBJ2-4	CASSGPAKNIQYF	TGTGCCAGCTCAGGCCCTGCCAAAAACATTCAGTACTTC
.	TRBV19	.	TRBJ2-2	CASSIGAQGRAGELFF	TGTGCCAGTAGTATTGGCGCACAGGGTAGAGCCGGGGAGCTGTTTTTT
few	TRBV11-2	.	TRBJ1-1	CASSPGGKTITEAFF	TGTGCCAGCAGCCCTGGTGGCAAAACCATCACTGAAGCTTTCTTT
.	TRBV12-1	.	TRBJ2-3	CASSSGGTSGTGDTQYF	TGTGCCAGCAGCTCCGGAGGGACTAGCGGGACGGGAGATACGCAGTATTTT
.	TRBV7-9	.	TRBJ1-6	CASSLSGGGYNSPLHF	TGTGCCAGCAGCTTATCGGGGGGCGGTTATAATTCACCCCTCCACTTT
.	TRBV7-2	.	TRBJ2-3	CASSLGRNTQYF	TGTGCCAGCAGCTTAGGGAGAAATACGCAGTATTTT
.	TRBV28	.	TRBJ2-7	CASSLGYFYEQYF	TGTGCCAGCAGTCTGGGCTATTTTTACGAGCAGTACTTC
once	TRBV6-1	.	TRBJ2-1	CASSPRDGEQFF	TGTGCCAGCAGTCCCCGGGACGGCGAGCAGTTCTTC
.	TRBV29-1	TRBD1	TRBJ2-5	CSFESGTGGRETQYF	TGCAGCTTTGAGTCGGGGACAGGGGGCCGAGAGACCCAGTACTTC
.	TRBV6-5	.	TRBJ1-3	CASSYEVGSSGNTIYF	TGTGCCAGCAGTTACGAGGTGGGATCCTCTGGAAACACCATATATTTT
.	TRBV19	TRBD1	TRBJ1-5	CASSIEGQIINQPQHF	TGTGCCAGTAGTATAGAGGGACAGATTATCAATCAGCCCCAGCATTTT
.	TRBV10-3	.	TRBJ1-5	CAISGGAGNQPQHF	TGTGCCATCAGTGGGGGCGCGGGCAATCAGCCCCAGCATTTT
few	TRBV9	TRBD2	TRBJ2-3	CASSPQALGLAAADTQYF	TGTGCCAGCAGCCCCCAAGCCCTCGGACTAGCAGCCGCAGATACGCAGTATTTT
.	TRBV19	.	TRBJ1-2	CASSINSPVSNYGYTF	TGTGCCAGTAGTATTAATTCTCCAGTGTCTAACTATGGCTACACCTTC
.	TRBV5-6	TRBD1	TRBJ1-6	CASRGTGTVNSPLHF	TGTGCCAGCAGAGGAACCGGGACAGTGAATTCACCCCTCCACTTT